The source of this T cell receptor (beta chain) is a study of cytomegalovirus exposure and HLA in healthy donors. Trimming stripped 1 base from V and 0 bases from J, with 7 bases between. Looked up from germline, CDR1 is SGHRS and CDR2 is YFSETQ. This CDR3 region has 14 residues. Overall study findings and caveats: A previous analysis found most TCR beta V segments productive roughly 87% or roughly 30% of the time. As was reported, the classifier diagnosed cytomegalovirus status with high specificity and sensitivity.

The study ran its PCR with 60 Vbeta and 13 Jbeta primers. Sequencing was performed with immunoSEQ multiplex PCR; in TCRdb, only in-frame clones are kept and a portion is missing. This table has 100,000 to 150,000 clones, 65% to 80% appearing once. This clone was observed a handful of times. The antigen is undetermined. This chain links TRBV5-1 with TRBJ1-1; D ambiguous. The TCR originated in a man aged 30 to 39 in good health and CMV-seronegative. The sample was PBMCs. The CDR3 is CASSLLQMNTEAFF. The CDR3 coding sequence is TGCGCCAGCAGCTTGTTACAGATGAACACTGAAGCTTTCTTT.